The entry that follows covers one T cell receptor beta chain sequence. Its matching antigen is unknown. Libraries were prepared by immunoSEQ multiplex PCR; TCRdb keeps only in-frame clonotypes and omits some of them. The sample lists 15,000 to 20,000 clones, over 80% occurring once. These data come from a study of T cell repertoires in ileal Crohn's disease. The study's findings and limits: Clonality above 26.8% at surgery always came with endoscopic recurrence.

The germline CDR1 and CDR2 sequences are SEHNR and FQNEAQ (reference sequence). The CDR3 has 12 amino acids. V shed 5 bases and J shed 3 bases, with 8 bases lying between them. Sequencing was done on a sample of ileal tissue. The gene calls are TRBV7-9 and TRBJ2-7; perhaps TRBD1 as D (5 bases). The clonotype was recovered from an adult with Crohn's disease. CDR3 sequence: CASSLTVYEQYF. The CDR3 bases are TGTGCCAGCAGCCTGACAGTCTACGAGCAGTACTTC.